Sequencing of this T cell receptor (beta chain) was carried out in a study of STAT3 mutations in large granular lymphocyte leukemia. In the study overall: Canonical activating STAT3 mutations were detected in roughly half of the longitudinally sequenced T-LGLL patients. Over half of T-LGLL patients had one or more immunosuppressive regimens. Study observations and caveats: In T-cell large granular lymphocyte leukemia, about half of patients showed multiple immunodominant subclonotypes. After therapy, about 35% of the 18 patients switched clonotypes, all new clones STAT3 wild type. Some patients had persisting codominant clonotypes that could mask small clones.

Points on this clone: Its specificity is not known.

The protocol was immunoSEQ multiplex PCR, while the TCRdb copy is restricted to in-frame clones and leaves out a portion. Among over 9,000 clones listed, 85% to 90% were seen once. V lost 1 base and J lost 5; bases outside the gene matches: 4. Germline lookup yields CDR1 LNHNV and CDR2 YYDKDF (reference sequence). The CDR3 totals 14 residues. J is TRBJ2-5 and V is TRBV15, with 7 bases fitting TRBD1. Sequencing was performed on peripheral blood mononuclear cells. The clonotype originates from a man older than 75 with T-cell large granular lymphocyte leukemia. Some clones in this sample may be carry-over from other donors' samples. CDR3 DNA sequence: TGTGCCACCAGCAGAGGGCAGGGGGACGAGACCCAGTACTTC. As protein: CATSRGQGDETQYF.